Each of the 30 T cell receptor beta chains below was sequenced from the same sample in a study of blood T cell repertoires in COVID-19. Assay: immunoSEQ multiplex PCR; the TCRdb copy retains only in-frame clones and omits some. Here the sample spans tens of thousands of clones, approximately 81% being singletons. The material sequenced was peripheral blood. All receptors come from a man at least 80 years old with active or convalescent COVID-19.

This sequence joins TRBV7-9 and TRBJ2-5; 11 bases fit TRBD2. The CDR3 runs to 15 residues. The V segment lost 4 bases and the J segment 5 bases; nucleotides outside the gene matches: 6. Germline assignment: CDR1 SEHNR and CDR2 FQNEAQ (reference sequence). CDR3 region: CASSSLAGARETQYF. The CDR3 nucleotides read TGTGCCAGCAGCTCACTAGCGGGAGCCCGGGAGACCCAGTACTTC.

V gene TRBV6-5 combines with J gene TRBJ1-2, with 11 bases matching TRBD1. The CDR3 length is 14 residues. Germline V gene data show CDR1 as MNHEY and CDR2 as SVGAGI. After removal of 5 bases from V and 5 bases from J, the junction contained 4 bases not matched to a gene. CDR3 DNA: TGTGCCAGCAGTCTCGGACAGGGGGCGTATGGCTACACCTTC. Residues: CASSLGQGAYGYTF.

V and J are TRBV3-1 (or the pseudogene TRBV3-2) and TRBJ2-1; TRBD2 might be the D (6 bases). Trimming left V 4 bases short and J 4 bases short, with 17 bases between. This CDR3 spans 16 amino acids. Germline-derived CDR1 and CDR2 are LGHDT and YNNKEL (reference sequence). CDR3 DNA sequence: TGTGCCAGCAGCCTAACCGGGACTGGGAAATACAATGAGCAGTTCTTC. Protein: CASSLTGTGKYNEQFF.

The chain is built from TRBV5-5 and TRBJ1-5; no clear D. V lost 4 bases and J lost 4, with 15 bases in between. CDR3 size: 15 residues. The germline V gene has CDR1 SGHKS and CDR2 YYEKEE (reference sequence). CDR3 nucleotide sequence: TGTGCCAGCAGCGGCGGATCAGTGGTGAATCAGCCCCAGCATTTT. As protein: CASSGGSVVNQPQHF.

The chain uses TRBV6-5 and TRBJ1-1; tentative D call: TRBD1 (6 bases). Germline V gene sequence: CDR1 MNHEY, CDR2 SVGAGI. The CDR3 has 13 amino acids. Trimming pared 4 bases from V and 7 bases from J, leaving 13 bases between. Here the CDR3 DNA reads TGTGCCAGCAGTTCCGAACAGGGCAATGAAGCTTTCTTT. Residues: CASSSEQGNEAFF.

The gene calls are TRBV19 and TRBJ2-5, with unresolved D. CDR3 length: 15 residues. Trimming pared 3 bases from V and 4 bases from J, leaving 15 bases between. Germline assignment: CDR1 LNHDA and CDR2 SQIVND (reference sequence). In nucleotides, the CDR3 is TGTGCCAGTAGTATTGTGAGCAGGCCACCAGAGACCCAGTACTTC. This sequence encodes CASSIVSRPPETQYF.

V gene TRBV7-6 combines with J gene TRBJ2-6; the match to TRBD1 covers 7 bases. The length of the CDR3 is 16 residues. Germline CDR1 is SGHVS and CDR2 is FNYEAQ. The junction had 5 bases not matched to a gene; V was cut back by 6 bases and J by 0 bases. The CDR3 DNA follows: TGTGCCAGCAGTCGGACAGGATCCTCTGGGGCCAACGTCCTGACTTTC. It encodes CASSRTGSSGANVLTF.

This clone showed up just a few times. The rearrangement joins TRBV2 to TRBJ2-7, with D possibly TRBD1 on 6 matching bases. V lost 7 bases, J lost 3 bases, and 10 bases lay in between. The germline gives CDR1 SNHLY, CDR2 FYNNEI. This CDR3 is built from 12 residues. CDR3 nucleotide sequence: TGTGCCAGCATGCAGGGGAACTACGAGCAGTACTTC. Protein product: CASMQGNYEQYF. The variable domain in full, with the rest retrieved from reference TRBV2 and TRBJ2-7, is EPEVTQTPSHQVTQMGQEVILRCVPISNHLYFYWYRQILGQKVEFLVSFYNNEISEKSEIFDDQFSVERPDGSNFTLKIRSTKLEDSAMYFCASMQGNYEQYFGPGTRLTVT.

The gene calls are TRBV5-5 and TRBJ1-1; D is perhaps TRBD1 (5 bases). Germline lookup yields CDR1 SGHKS and CDR2 YYEKEE (reference sequence). This CDR3 comprises 15 residues. The V gene lost 6 bases and the J gene lost 9 bases, with 24 bases spanning the gap. CDR3 bases: TGTGCCAGCACTTGGGGAAGACAGCCGGGGGATAAAGCTTTCTTT. This encodes CASTWGRQPGDKAFF. The variable domain in full, completed from reference TRBV5-5 and TRBJ1-1, reads DAGVTQSPTHLIKTRGQQVTLRCSPISGHKSVSWYQQVLGQGPQFIFQYYEKEERGRGNFPDRFSARQFPNYSSELNVNALLLGDSALYLCASTWGRQPGDKAFFGQGTRLTVV.

This clone came up a few times. The chain links TRBV9 to TRBJ2-2, with TRBD2 matching 10 bases. Germline-derived CDR1 and CDR2 are SGDLS and YYNGEE. V lost 1 base, J lost 2 bases, and 5 bases stayed unmatched. The length of the CDR3 is 17 residues. CDR3 residues: CASSVTTSGTNTGELFF. CDR3 coding DNA: TGTGCCAGCAGCGTAACCACTAGCGGGACTAACACCGGGGAGCTGTTTTTT.

This chain links TRBV12-3 or TRBV12-4 with TRBJ1-1; D may be TRBD1 (6 bases). The CDR3 consists of 12 residues. V was clipped by 6 bases and J by 4 bases, with 9 bases between them. The chain's CDR3 is CASSNRVTEAFF. The CDR3 region has the DNA TGTGCCAGCAGCAACAGGGTCACTGAAGCTTTCTTT.

The genes are TRBV5-1 and TRBJ1-5, with 7 positions matching TRBD1. J lost 6 bases, V lost 4 bases, and 10 bases had no gene match. Per the germline V gene, CDR1 is SGHRS and CDR2 is YFSETQ. The CDR3 has 15 amino acids. The CDR3 nucleotides read TGCGCCAGCAGCACCACAGGGGCATGGGGTCAGCCCCAGCATTTT. This gives the protein CASSTTGAWGQPQHF.

The V call is TRBV29-1, the J call TRBJ2-1, with D possibly TRBD2 on 6 matching bases. V lost 3 bases to trimming and J lost 9 bases, with 12 bases between them. Per germline, CDR1 SQVTM and CDR2 ANQGSEA. CDR3 length equals 12 residues. The CDR3 spells CSVDLASGEQFF. CDR3 sequence (DNA): TGCAGCGTTGACCTAGCGTCGGGTGAGCAGTTCTTC.

This clone has only one observation. The CDR3: CAGSDTPNQPQHF. In DNA, the CDR3 is TGTGCCGGATCTGACACCCCCAATCAGCCCCAGCATTTT. J is TRBJ1-5 and V is TRBV5-5; D is uncertain. CDR3 length equals 13 residues. Germline CDR1 is SGHKS and CDR2 is YYEKEE (reference sequence). V lost 10 bases and J 3 bases, leaving 14 bases between the germline ends.

As concerns this clone: Other DNA sequences from this sample encode an identical CDR3 as well. Here the CDR3 DNA reads TGTGCCAGCAGCTTAGCTCGGGGCACAGATACGCAGTATTTT. Amino acid sequence: CASSLARGTDTQYF. The chain joins TRBV7-2 to TRBJ2-3, with D hard to call. The CDR3 is 14 residues long. V lost 0 bases to trimming and J lost 1 base, with 5 bases between them. Germline lookup yields CDR1 SGHTA and CDR2 FQGNSA.

This clone was found once. The chain carries TRBV6-2 or TRBV6-3 and TRBJ1-1; D is perhaps TRBD1 (5 bases). The CDR3 length is 15 residues. Trimming took 4 bases from V and 0 from J, leaving 12 bases between them. Germline V lookup: CDR1 MNHEY, CDR2 SVGEGT. The CDR3: CASSFRQSMNTEAFF. The CDR3, as DNA: TGTGCCAGCAGTTTTCGACAGTCTATGAACACTGAAGCTTTCTTT.

This chain joins TRBV18 and TRBJ2-2; TRBD2 might be the D (6 bases). The CDR3 loop spans 16 amino acids. Per germline, CDR1 KGHSH and CDR2 LQKENI. V shed 6 bases and J shed 5 bases, with 19 bases lying between them. The CDR3 is CASSPSSEVRTGELFF. The CDR3 region has the DNA TGTGCCAGCTCGCCGTCTAGCGAAGTTAGAACCGGGGAGCTGTTTTTT.

The rearrangement links TRBV5-8 to TRBJ1-1, with D possibly TRBD1 on 6 matching bases. Trimming left V 0 bases short and J 5 bases short, with 29 bases between. The length of the CDR3 is 20 residues. Looked up from germline, CDR1 is SGHTS and CDR2 is YDEGEE. CDR3 sequence reads: CASSLEFGVNTGTSGTEAFF. CDR3 bases: TGTGCCAGCAGCTTGGAGTTTGGGGTTAACACAGGGACCTCAGGTACTGAAGCTTTCTTT.

This chain's CDR3 is CASSPSLAGSYEQYF. The CDR3 DNA reads as TGTGCCAGCAGCCCATCTCTAGCGGGGTCCTACGAGCAGTACTTC. V is TRBV11-3 and J is TRBJ2-7; the match to TRBD2 covers 9 bases. Looked up from germline, CDR1 is SGHNT and CDR2 is YENEEA. The CDR3 length is 15 residues. V was pared by 5 bases and J by 1 base, with 6 bases of the junction left unmatched.

CDR3 DNA sequence: TGCGCCAGCAGCTGGACTGCGGTCGGGGGCACAGATACGCAGTATTTT. This encodes CASSWTAVGGTDTQYF. The chain uses TRBV5-1 and TRBJ2-3; maybe TRBD2 (5 bases). Trimming stripped 3 bases from V and 1 base from J, with 15 bases between. Germline CDR1 and CDR2: SGHRS and YFSETQ. The CDR3 consists of 16 residues.

This sequence joins TRBV7-9 and TRBJ1-1; D may be TRBD1 (6 bases). Germline V gene lookup returns CDR1 SEHNR and CDR2 FQNEAQ (reference sequence). The CDR3 loop spans 15 amino acids. V lost 3 bases to trimming and J lost 6 bases, with 17 bases between them. For the CDR3, the DNA is TGTGCCAGCAGCTTCTTCCAGGGGATGGGTTCTGAAGCTTTCTTT. It encodes CASSFFQGMGSEAFF.

Here the CDR3 DNA reads TGTGCCAGCAGCCGCACTAATGGAAACACCATATATTTT. This sequence encodes CASSRTNGNTIYF. V gene TRBV11-1 combines with J gene TRBJ1-3; D remains unclear. The CDR3 is 13 amino acids. Germline lookup yields CDR1 SGHAT and CDR2 FQDESV (reference sequence). Trimming removed 5 bases from V and 3 bases from J, with 8 bases in between.

The chain employs TRBV6-2 or TRBV6-3 and TRBJ2-7, with D tentatively TRBD1 (6 bases). Germline V lookup: CDR1 MNHEY, CDR2 SVGEGT. This CDR3 is 17 amino acids long. V dropped 5 bases and J dropped 2 bases, with 22 bases sitting between them. CDR3 bases: TGTGCCAGCAGTATCCAAAGAAAGACAGGTCCCACCTACGAGCAGTACTTC. Encoded protein: CASSIQRKTGPTYEQYF.

The chain links TRBV18 to TRBJ2-3; unclear D gene. The V and J ends lost 2 bases and 1 base respectively, with 7 bases between them. The V gene's germline CDR1 is KGHSH and CDR2 LQKENI. This CDR3 is 14 amino acids long. The CDR3 DNA is TGTGCCAGCTCACCAGATCGGGGCACAGATACGCAGTATTTT. It encodes CASSPDRGTDTQYF.

The chain carries TRBV9 and TRBJ2-7, with 9 nucleotides matching TRBD1. The J segment lost 1 base and the V segment lost 2 bases, leaving 4 bases of the junction unmatched. The germline V gene has CDR1 SGDLS and CDR2 YYNGEE. The CDR3 totals 15 residues. CDR3 in amino acids: CASSVGTGRSYEQYF. Written as DNA, the CDR3 is TGTGCCAGCAGCGTGGGGACAGGGAGATCCTACGAGCAGTACTTC.

This clone has only one observation. The J gene is TRBJ2-7, the V gene TRBV14; 12 bases are shared with TRBD2. The CDR3 spans 16 residues. Germline V gene sequence: CDR1 SGHDN, CDR2 FVKESK. V was pared by 4 bases and J by 3 bases, with 7 bases of the junction left unmatched. The CDR3 here is CASSRELAGGFYEQYF. DNA of the CDR3: TGTGCCAGCAGCCGCGAGCTAGCGGGGGGGTTCTACGAGCAGTACTTC.

The chain employs TRBV5-1 and TRBJ1-1; D remains unclear. This CDR3 spans 12 amino acids. The germline V gene encodes CDR1 SGHRS and CDR2 YFSETQ. The V end lost 3 bases, the J end lost 3 bases, and 6 bases lay between the germline ends. The CDR3 loop is CASSSPDTEAFF. The DNA of the CDR3 is TGCGCCAGCAGCTCTCCAGACACTGAAGCTTTCTTT.

The J gene is TRBJ1-2, the V gene TRBV5-6, with D unclear. CDR3 size: 12 residues. Germline V gene data show CDR1 as SGHDT and CDR2 as YYEEEE. Deletions cut 0 bases from V and 8 bases from J, with 8 bases between. This CDR3 reads CASSLAVSGYTF. Here the CDR3 DNA reads TGTGCCAGCAGCTTGGCCGTGAGCGGCTACACCTTC.

The chain has TRBV29-1 and TRBJ2-3; TRBD1 aligns across 7 bases. The V segment lost 5 bases and the J segment 2 bases; nucleotides outside the gene matches: 7. Germline V CDR1 and CDR2: SQVTM, ANQGSEA. The CDR3 has 14 amino acids. The DNA of the CDR3 is TGCAGCGTTCGGACAGGCCGCCCCACAGATACGCAGTATTTT. It yields the protein CSVRTGRPTDTQYF.

The chain couples TRBV18 to TRBJ2-6; possibly TRBD1 for D (5 bases). Germline V gene data show CDR1 as KGHSH and CDR2 as LQKENI. This CDR3 region has 17 residues. Trimming cost V 4 bases and J 4 bases, with 17 bases left between them. As DNA, the CDR3 is TGTGCCAGCTCACTCCAGGGTCCTCTCTCCGGGGCCAACGTCCTGACTTTC. Amino acids: CASSLQGPLSGANVLTF.